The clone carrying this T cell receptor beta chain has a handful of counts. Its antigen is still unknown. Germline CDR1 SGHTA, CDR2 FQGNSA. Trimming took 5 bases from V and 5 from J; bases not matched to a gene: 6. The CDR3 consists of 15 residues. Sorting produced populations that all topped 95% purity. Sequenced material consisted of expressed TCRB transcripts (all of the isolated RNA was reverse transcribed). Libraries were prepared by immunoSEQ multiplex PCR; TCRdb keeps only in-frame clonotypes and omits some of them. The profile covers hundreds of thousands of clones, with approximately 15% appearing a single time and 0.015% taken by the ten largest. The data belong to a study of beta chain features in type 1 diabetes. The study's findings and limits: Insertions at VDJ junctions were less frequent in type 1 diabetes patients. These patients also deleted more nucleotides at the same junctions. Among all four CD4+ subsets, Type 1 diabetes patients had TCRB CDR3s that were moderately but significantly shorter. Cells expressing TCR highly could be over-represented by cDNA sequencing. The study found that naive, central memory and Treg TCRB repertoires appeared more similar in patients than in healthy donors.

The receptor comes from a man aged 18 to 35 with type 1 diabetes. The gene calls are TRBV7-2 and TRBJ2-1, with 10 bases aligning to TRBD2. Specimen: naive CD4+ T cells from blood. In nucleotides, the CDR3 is TGTGCCAGCAGCCTACTAGCGGGGTCTAACAATGAGCAGTTCTTC. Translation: CASSLLAGSNNEQFF.